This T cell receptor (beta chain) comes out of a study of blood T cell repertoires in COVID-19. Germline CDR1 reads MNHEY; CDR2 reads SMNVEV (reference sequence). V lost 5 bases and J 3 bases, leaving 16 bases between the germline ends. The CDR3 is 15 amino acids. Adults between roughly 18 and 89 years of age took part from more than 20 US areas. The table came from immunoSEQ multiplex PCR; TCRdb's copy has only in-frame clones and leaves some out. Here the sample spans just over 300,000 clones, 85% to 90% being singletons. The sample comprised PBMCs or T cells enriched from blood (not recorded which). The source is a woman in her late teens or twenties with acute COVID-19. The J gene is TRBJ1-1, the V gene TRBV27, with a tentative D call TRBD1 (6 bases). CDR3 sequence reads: CASSPIQGWDTEAFF. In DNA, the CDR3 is TGTGCCAGCAGTCCGATACAGGGCTGGGACACTGAAGCTTTCTTT.